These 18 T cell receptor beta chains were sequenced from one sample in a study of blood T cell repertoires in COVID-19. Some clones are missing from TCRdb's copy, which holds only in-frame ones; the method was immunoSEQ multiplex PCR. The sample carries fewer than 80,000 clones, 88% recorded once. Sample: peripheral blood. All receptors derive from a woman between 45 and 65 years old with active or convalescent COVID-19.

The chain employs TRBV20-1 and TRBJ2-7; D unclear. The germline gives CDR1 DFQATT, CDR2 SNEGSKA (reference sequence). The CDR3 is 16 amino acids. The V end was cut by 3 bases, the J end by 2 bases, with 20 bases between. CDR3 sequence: CSASRELDTGTYEQYF. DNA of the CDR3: TGCAGTGCTAGTCGTGAGCTTGATACGGGTACCTACGAGCAGTACTTC.

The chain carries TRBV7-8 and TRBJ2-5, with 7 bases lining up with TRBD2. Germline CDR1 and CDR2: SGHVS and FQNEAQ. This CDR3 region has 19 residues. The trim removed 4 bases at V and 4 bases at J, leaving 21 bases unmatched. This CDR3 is CASSSVKAKASGLVETQYF. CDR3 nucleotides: TGTGCCAGCAGCTCGGTAAAAGCGAAGGCTAGCGGATTGGTAGAGACCCAGTACTTC.

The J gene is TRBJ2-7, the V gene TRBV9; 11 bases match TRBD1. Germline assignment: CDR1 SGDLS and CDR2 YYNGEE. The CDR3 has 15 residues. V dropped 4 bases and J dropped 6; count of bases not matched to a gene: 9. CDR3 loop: CASSPRDRGVFEQYF. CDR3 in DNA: TGTGCCAGCAGCCCACGGGACAGGGGGGTTTTCGAGCAGTACTTC.

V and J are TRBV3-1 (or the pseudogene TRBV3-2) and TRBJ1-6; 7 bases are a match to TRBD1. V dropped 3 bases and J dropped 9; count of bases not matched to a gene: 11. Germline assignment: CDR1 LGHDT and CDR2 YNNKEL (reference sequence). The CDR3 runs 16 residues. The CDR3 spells CASSQDQGGLGSPLHF. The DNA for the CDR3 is TGTGCCAGCAGCCAGGATCAGGGGGGTTTGGGTTCACCCCTCCACTTT.

The CDR3 DNA reads as TGTGCCAGCAGCGCGTTACGGGAAACCTACAATGAGCAGTTCTTC. Translated: CASSALRETYNEQFF. The chain is built from TRBV14 and TRBJ2-1; TRBD2 is a possible D gene (5 bases). CDR1 SGHDN and CDR2 FVKESK come from the germline V gene. The CDR3 sequence is 15 residues long. The germline V and J ends were trimmed by 5 bases and 2 bases, with 13 bases remaining between them. Full variable domain (outside the CDR3, taken from reference TRBV14 and TRBJ2-1): EAGVTQFPSHSVIEKGQTVTLRCDPISGHDNLYWYRRVMGKEIKFLLHFVKESKQDESGMPNNRFLAERTGGTYSTLKVQPAELEDSGVYFCASSALRETYNEQFFGPGTRLTVL.

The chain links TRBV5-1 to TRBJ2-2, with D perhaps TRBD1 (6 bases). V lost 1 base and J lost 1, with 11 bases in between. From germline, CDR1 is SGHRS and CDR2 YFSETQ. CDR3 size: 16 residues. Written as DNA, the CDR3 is TGCGCCAGCAGCTTGCCGGGACAACTGAACACCGGGGAGCTGTTTTTT. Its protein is CASSLPGQLNTGELFF.

CDR3 DNA sequence: TGTGCCAGCTCACCAATTAGCGACAATCCCCAAGAGACCCAGTACTTC. Its translation: CASSPISDNPQETQYF. The gene calls are TRBV18 and TRBJ2-5, with D possibly being TRBD2 (5 bases). Germline-derived CDR1 and CDR2 are KGHSH and LQKENI. Trimming cost V 2 bases and J 1 base, with 14 bases left between them. The CDR3 contains 16 residues.

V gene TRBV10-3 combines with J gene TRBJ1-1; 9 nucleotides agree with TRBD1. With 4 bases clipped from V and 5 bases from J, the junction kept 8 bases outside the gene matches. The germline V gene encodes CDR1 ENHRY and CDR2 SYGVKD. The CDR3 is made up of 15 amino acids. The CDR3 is CAISARGTGRTEAFF. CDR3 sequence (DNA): TGTGCCATCAGTGCCCGCGGGACAGGGCGAACTGAAGCTTTCTTT.

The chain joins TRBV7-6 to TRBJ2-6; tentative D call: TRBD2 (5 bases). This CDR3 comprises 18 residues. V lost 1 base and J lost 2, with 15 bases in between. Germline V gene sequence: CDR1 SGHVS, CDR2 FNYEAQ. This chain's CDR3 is CASSLVPTRGPGANVLTF. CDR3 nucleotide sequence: TGTGCCAGCAGCTTAGTCCCCACCCGGGGTCCTGGGGCCAACGTCCTGACTTTC. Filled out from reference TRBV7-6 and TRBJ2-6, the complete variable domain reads GAGVSQSPRYKVTKRGQDVALRCDPISGHVSLYWYRQALGQGPEFLTYFNYEAQQDKSGLPNDRFSAERPEGSISTLTIQRTEQRDSAMYRCASSLVPTRGPGANVLTFGAGSRLTVL.

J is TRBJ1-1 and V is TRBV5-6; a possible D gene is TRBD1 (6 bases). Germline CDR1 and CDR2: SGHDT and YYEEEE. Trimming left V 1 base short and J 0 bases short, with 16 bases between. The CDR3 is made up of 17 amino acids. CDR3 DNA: TGTGCCAGCAGCTTGCCGGGACAAGTTATAGTGAACACTGAAGCTTTCTTT. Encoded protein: CASSLPGQVIVNTEAFF.

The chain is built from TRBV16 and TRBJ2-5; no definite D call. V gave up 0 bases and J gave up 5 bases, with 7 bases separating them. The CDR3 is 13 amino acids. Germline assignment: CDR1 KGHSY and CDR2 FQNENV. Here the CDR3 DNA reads TGTGCCAGCAGCCAATCGCGTCCGGAGACCCAGTACTTC. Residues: CASSQSRPETQYF.

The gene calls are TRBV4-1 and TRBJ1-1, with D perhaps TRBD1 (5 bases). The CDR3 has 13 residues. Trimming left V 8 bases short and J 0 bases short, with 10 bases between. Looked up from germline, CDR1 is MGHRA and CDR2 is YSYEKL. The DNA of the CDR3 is TGCGCCAGCCGACAGATCATGAACACTGAAGCTTTCTTT. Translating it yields CASRQIMNTEAFF.

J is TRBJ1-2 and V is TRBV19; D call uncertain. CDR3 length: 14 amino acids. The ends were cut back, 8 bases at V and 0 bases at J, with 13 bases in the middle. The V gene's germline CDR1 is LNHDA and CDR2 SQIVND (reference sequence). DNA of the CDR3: TGTGCCAGTCATCGAGGTACCGCTAACTATGGCTACACCTTC. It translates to CASHRGTANYGYTF.

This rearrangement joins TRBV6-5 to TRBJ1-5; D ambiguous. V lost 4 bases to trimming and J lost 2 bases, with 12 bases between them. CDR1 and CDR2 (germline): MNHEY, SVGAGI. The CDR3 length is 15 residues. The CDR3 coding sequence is TGTGCCAGCAGTTGGAGCGGGGTAGGCAATCAGCCCCAGCATTTT. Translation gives CASSWSGVGNQPQHF.

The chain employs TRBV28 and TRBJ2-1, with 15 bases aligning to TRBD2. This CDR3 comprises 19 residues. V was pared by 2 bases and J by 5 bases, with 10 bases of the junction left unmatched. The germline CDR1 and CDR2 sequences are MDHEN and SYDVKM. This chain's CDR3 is CASSLVGLAGGLLNNEQFF. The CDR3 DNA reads TGTGCCAGCAGTTTAGTGGGACTAGCGGGAGGCCTACTTAACAATGAGCAGTTCTTC.

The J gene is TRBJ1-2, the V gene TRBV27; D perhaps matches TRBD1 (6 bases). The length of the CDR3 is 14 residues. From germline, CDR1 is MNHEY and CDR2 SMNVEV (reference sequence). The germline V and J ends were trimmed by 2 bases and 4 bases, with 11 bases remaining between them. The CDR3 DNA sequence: TGTGCCAGCAGTTTAGAAGGGGGTTCCTATGGCTACACCTTC. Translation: CASSLEGGSYGYTF.

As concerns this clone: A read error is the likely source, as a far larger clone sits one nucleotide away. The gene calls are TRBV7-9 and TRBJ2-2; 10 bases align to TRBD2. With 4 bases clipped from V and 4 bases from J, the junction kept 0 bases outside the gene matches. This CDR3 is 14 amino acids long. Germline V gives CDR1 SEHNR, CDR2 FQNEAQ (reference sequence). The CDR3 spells CASSSSGSTGELFF. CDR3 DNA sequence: TGTGCCAGCAGCTCTAGCGGGAGCACCGGGGAGCTGTTTTTT.

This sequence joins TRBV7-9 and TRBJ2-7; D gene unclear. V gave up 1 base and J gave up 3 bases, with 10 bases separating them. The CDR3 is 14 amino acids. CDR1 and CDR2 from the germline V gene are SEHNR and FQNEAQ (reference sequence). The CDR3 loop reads CASSLGTRFYEQYF. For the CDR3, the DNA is TGTGCCAGCAGCTTAGGAACTCGATTCTACGAGCAGTACTTC.